A single sample gave rise to the 10 T cell receptor beta chains below, sequenced in a study of OX40 agonist ivuxolimab in advanced cancers. Method: immunoSEQ multiplex PCR; TCRdb's copy keeps in-frame clones and lacks some. The profile shows around 100,000 clones, around nine tenths of them singletons. The material sequenced was CD4+ or CD8+ T cells sorted from blood, taken in a trial of the OX40 agonist ivuxolimab. These receptor sequences come from an adult with an advanced solid tumor such as melanoma, head and neck, liver or kidney cancer.

This clone was seen only a few times. J is TRBJ2-1 and V is TRBV4-1; TRBD2 agrees at 9 bases. V shed 1 base, J shed 8 bases, and the junction held 3 bases outside the gene matches. The length of the CDR3 is 14 residues. Germline V gene sequence: CDR1 MGHRA, CDR2 YSYEKL. CDR3 bases: TGCGCCAGCAGCCAAGCAAGCGGGAGGCATGAGCAGTTCTTC. Its protein is CASSQASGRHEQFF.

The chain couples TRBV5-1 to TRBJ1-4; D remains unclear. The V end was cut by 5 bases, the J end by 0 bases, with 23 bases between. The CDR3 length is 19 residues. Germline assignment: CDR1 SGHRS and CDR2 YFSETQ. CDR3 residues: CASRAGFDFPWATNEKLFF. The CDR3 DNA reads TGCGCCAGCAGGGCAGGCTTCGATTTTCCATGGGCAACTAATGAAAAACTGTTTTTT. Combining the CDR3 with reference TRBV5-1 and TRBJ1-4 gives the whole variable domain KAGVTQTPRYLIKTRGQQVTLSCSPISGHRSVSWYQQTPGQGLQFLFEYFSETQRNKGNFPGRFSGRQFSNSRSEMNVSTLELGDSALYLCASRAGFDFPWATNEKLFFGSGTQLSVL.

The rearrangement uses TRBV10-1 and TRBJ2-3; TRBD2 matches 7 bases. The CDR3 has 14 residues. J gave up 0 bases and V 6 bases, and 3 bases lay outside the gene matches. Germline CDR1 is WNHNN and CDR2 is SYGVQD (reference sequence). The CDR3 bases are TGCGCCAGCAGCTTAGCGGGTAGCACAGATACGCAGTATTTT. This encodes CASSLAGSTDTQYF.

The sample holds a few counts of this clone. This chain links TRBV29-1 with TRBJ2-2, with 7 nucleotides matching TRBD2. Germline V CDR1 and CDR2: SQVTM, ANQGSEA. The CDR3 length is 14 residues. Trimming removed 7 bases from V and 5 bases from J; junction bases left unmatched: 10. The CDR3 protein is CSAVPSGPTGELFF. CDR3 coding DNA: TGCAGCGCCGTCCCTAGCGGACCGACCGGGGAGCTGTTTTTT.

The chain is built from TRBV7-2 and TRBJ2-6; possible D gene TRBD1, 6 bases. Germline loops: CDR1 SGHTA, CDR2 FQGNSA. Trimming left V 6 bases short and J 4 bases short, with 10 bases between. The CDR3 totals 14 residues. The CDR3 loop reads CASRRTVGANVLTF. The CDR3 DNA reads TGTGCCAGCAGACGGACAGTCGGGGCCAACGTCCTGACTTTC.

This sequence joins TRBV7-9 and TRBJ2-1; 7 nucleotides align to TRBD1. The CDR3 consists of 14 residues. From germline, CDR1 is SEHNR and CDR2 FQNEAQ (reference sequence). V dropped 4 bases and J dropped 5; count of bases not matched to a gene: 5. DNA of the CDR3: TGTGCCAGCAGCTCTAACAGGGGAAACAATGAGCAGTTCTTC. This translates into CASSSNRGNNEQFF.

This sequence joins TRBV5-1 and TRBJ1-3; D is perhaps TRBD1 (5 bases). V dropped 4 bases and J dropped 0 bases, with 11 bases sitting between them. Looked up from germline, CDR1 is SGHRS and CDR2 is YFSETQ. The CDR3 consists of 15 residues. DNA for the CDR3: TGCGCCAGCAGCGCGGGACGGATCTCTGGAAACACCATATATTTT. Translated, it gives CASSAGRISGNTIYF.

This clone was picked up one time. CDR3 protein: CASSGGVDTQYF. In DNA form, the CDR3 reads TGCGCCAGCAGCGGTGGTGTAGATACGCAGTATTTT. The gene calls are TRBV5-1 and TRBJ2-3; D unresolved. The germline V gene has CDR1 SGHRS and CDR2 YFSETQ. V was trimmed by 4 bases and J by 5 bases, leaving 8 bases between them. This CDR3 has 12 residues. Using reference TRBV5-1 and TRBJ2-3 for the parts outside the CDR3, the full variable domain is KAGVTQTPRYLIKTRGQQVTLSCSPISGHRSVSWYQQTPGQGLQFLFEYFSETQRNKGNFPGRFSGRQFSNSRSEMNVSTLELGDSALYLCASSGGVDTQYFGPGTRLTVL.

This clone is a singleton in its sample. The chain couples TRBV6-4 to TRBJ1-2, with 8 nucleotides matching TRBD1. The germline V gene has CDR1 MRHNA and CDR2 SNTAGT. This CDR3 has 12 amino acids. After removal of 6 bases from V and 6 bases from J, the junction contained 3 bases not matched to a gene. The CDR3 nucleotides are TGTGCCAGCAGCACGACAGGGGATGGCTACACCTTC. It codes for CASSTTGDGYTF.

V usage is TRBV11-3 and J usage is TRBJ2-3, with D tentatively TRBD2 (6 bases). In germline, CDR1 is SGHNT, CDR2 YENEEA. Trimming removed 0 bases at V and 8 bases at J, with 12 bases between. This CDR3 contains 14 residues. The CDR3 loop is CASSLDGGSGTQYF. The CDR3 nucleotides are TGTGCCAGCAGCTTAGATGGGGGTAGCGGTACGCAGTATTTT.